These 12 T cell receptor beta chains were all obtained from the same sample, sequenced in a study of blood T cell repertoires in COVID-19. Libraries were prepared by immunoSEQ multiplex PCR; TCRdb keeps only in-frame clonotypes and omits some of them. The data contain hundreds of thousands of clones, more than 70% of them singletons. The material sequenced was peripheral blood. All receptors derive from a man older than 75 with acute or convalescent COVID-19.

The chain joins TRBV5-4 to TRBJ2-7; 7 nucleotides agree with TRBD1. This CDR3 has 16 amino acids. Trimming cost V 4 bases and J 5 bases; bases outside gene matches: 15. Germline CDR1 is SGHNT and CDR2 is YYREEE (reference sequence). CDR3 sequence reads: CASSKPGQQGTHEQYF. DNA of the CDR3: TGTGCCAGCAGCAAACCAGGACAACAGGGGACCCACGAGCAGTACTTC.

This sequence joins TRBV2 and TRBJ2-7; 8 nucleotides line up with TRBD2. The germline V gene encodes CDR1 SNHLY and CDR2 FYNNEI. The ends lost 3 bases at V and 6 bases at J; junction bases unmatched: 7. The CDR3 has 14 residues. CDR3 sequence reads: CASSDLVGGVEQYF. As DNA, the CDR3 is TGTGCCAGCAGTGACTTGGTCGGGGGGGTCGAGCAGTACTTC.

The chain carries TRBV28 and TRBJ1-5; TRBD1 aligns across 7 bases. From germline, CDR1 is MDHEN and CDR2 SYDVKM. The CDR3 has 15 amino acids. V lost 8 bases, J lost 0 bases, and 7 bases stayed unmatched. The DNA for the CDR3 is TGTGCCAGCGGACCAGGGGGGTATAGCAATCAGCCCCAGCATTTT. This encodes CASGPGGYSNQPQHF.

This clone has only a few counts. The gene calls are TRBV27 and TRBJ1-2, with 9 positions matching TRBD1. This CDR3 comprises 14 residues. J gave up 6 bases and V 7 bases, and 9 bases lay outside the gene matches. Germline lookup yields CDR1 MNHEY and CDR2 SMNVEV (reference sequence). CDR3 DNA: TGTGCCAGCAATCCGGGACAGGGCTTCGATGGCTACACCTTC. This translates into CASNPGQGFDGYTF.

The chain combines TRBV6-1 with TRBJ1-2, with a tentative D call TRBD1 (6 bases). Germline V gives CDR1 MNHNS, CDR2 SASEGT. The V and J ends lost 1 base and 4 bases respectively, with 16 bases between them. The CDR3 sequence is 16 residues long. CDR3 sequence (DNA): TGTGCCAGCAGTGAAGGTTGGGCAGGGGCTGGCTATGGCTACACCTTC. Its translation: CASSEGWAGAGYGYTF.

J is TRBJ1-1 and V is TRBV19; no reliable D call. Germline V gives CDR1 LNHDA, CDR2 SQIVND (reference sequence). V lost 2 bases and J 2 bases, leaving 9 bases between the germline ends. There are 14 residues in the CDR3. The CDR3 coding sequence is TGTGCCAGTAGTATAATGATAGCCAACACTGAAGCTTTCTTT. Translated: CASSIMIANTEAFF.

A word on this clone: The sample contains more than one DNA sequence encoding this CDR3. The CDR3 loop is CASSSGLADTDTQYF. The CDR3 DNA reads as TGCGCCAGCAGCTCAGGACTAGCGGATACAGATACGCAGTATTTT. The rearrangement links TRBV5-1 to TRBJ2-3, with 10 nucleotides matching TRBD2. This CDR3 spans 15 amino acids. Per the germline V gene, CDR1 is SGHRS and CDR2 is YFSETQ. The J segment lost 3 bases and the V segment lost 3 bases, leaving 4 bases of the junction unmatched.

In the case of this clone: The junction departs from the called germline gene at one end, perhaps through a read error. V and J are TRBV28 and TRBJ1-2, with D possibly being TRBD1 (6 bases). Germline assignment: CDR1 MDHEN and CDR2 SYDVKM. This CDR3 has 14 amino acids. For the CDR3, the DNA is TGTGCCAGCAGTTTATTGGTCGGGACACAATTCTCTTCCTTC. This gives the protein CASSLLVGTQFSSF.

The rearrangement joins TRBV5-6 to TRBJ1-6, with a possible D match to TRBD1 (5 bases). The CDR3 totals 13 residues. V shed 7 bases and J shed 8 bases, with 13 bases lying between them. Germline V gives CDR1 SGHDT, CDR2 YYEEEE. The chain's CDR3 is CASGWDFDSPLHF. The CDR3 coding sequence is TGTGCCAGCGGGTGGGACTTCGATTCACCCCTCCACTTT.

The CDR3 coding sequence is TGTGCCAGTAGTATTGTGAGCGATTCTGGGGCCAACGTCCTGACTTTC. Translation: CASSIVSDSGANVLTF. The chain is built from TRBV19 and TRBJ2-6; D gene ambiguous. CDR3 length equals 16 residues. Germline CDR1 reads LNHDA; CDR2 reads SQIVND (reference sequence). V lost 3 bases and J lost 1, with 10 bases in between.

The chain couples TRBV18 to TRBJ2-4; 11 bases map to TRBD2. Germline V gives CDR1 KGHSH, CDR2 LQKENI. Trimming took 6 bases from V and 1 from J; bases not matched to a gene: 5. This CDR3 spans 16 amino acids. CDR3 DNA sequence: TGTGCCAGCTCCCCTAGCGGGAGGATGGCCAAAAACATTCAGTACTTC. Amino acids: CASSPSGRMAKNIQYF.

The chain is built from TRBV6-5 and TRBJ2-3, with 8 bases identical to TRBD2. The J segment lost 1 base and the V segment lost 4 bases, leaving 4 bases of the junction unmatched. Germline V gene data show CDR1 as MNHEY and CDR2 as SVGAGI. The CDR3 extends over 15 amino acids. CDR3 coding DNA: TGTGCCAGCAGTTCGGGTAGCGGGGGCACAGATACGCAGTATTTT. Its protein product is CASSSGSGGTDTQYF.